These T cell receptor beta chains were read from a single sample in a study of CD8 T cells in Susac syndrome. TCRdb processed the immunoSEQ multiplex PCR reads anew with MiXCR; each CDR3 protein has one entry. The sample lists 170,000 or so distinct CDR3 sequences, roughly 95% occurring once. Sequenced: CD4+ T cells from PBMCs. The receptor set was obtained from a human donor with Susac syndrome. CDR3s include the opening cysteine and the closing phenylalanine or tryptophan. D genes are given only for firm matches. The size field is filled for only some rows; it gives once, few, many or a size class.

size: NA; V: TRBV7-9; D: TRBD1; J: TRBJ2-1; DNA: TGTGCCAGCACCGAAGGGGACAGGTCAAATGAGCAGTTCTTC; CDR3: CASTEGDRSNEQFF
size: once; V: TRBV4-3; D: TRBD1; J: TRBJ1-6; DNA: TGCGCCAGCAGCCAAGATGGCCCGGGACAGGGGGGGAATTCACCCCTCCACTTT; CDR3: CASSQDGPGQGGNSPLHF
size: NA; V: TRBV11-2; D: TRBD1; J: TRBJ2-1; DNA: TGTGCCAGCGCGGGGGGGACAGGGGGTGGTGATGAGCAGTTCTTC; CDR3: CASAGGTGGGDEQFF
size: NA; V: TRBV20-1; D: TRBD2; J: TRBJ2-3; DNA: TGCAGTGCTAGCCATTCTAGCGGGAGAGGGACAGATACGCAGTATTTT; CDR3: CSASHSSGRGTDTQYF
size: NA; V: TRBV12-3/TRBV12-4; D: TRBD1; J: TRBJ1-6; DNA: TGTGCCAGCAGTTTAACAGGGGCAGTACCCCTCCACTTT; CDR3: CASSLTGAVPLHF
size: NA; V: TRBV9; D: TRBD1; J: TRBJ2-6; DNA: TGTGCCAGCAGCGTGATGACAGGGAAGGCTCCCAACGTCCTGACTTTC; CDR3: CASSVMTGKAPNVLTF
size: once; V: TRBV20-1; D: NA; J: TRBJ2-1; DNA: TGCAGTGCCACGGGACTCCGGGGGGACACAGATGAGCAGTTCTTC; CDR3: CSATGLRGDTDEQFF
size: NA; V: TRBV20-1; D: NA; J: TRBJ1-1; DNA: TGCAGTGCCCCCAGGATGAACACTGAAGCTTTCTTT; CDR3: CSAPRMNTEAFF
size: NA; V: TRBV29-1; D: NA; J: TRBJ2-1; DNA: TGCAGCGTTGTAGTCAGGACTTCCCCCTTTTCCTACAATGAGCAGTTCTTC; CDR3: CSVVVRTSPFSYNEQFF
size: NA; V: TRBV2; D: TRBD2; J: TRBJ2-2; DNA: TGTGCCAGCAGGGCCGGGACTAGCGGCGGATACACCGGGGAGCTGTTTTTT; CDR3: CASRAGTSGGYTGELFF
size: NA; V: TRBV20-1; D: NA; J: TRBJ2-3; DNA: TGCAGTGCTAACCCTGAGGTCACAGATACGCAGTATTTT; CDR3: CSANPEVTDTQYF
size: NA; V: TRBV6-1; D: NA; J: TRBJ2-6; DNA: TGTGCCAGCAGATTCCTTGGCAGCCTCTCTGGGGCCAACGTCCTGACTTTC; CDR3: CASRFLGSLSGANVLTF
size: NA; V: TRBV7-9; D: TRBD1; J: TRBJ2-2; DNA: TGTGCCAGCAGCCACAGGACAGGTGATAACACCGGGGAGCTGTTTTTT; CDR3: CASSHRTGDNTGELFF
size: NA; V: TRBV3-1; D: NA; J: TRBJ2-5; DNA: TGTGCCAGCAGCCAAGGGGCTTCACAAGAGACCCAGTACTTC; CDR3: CASSQGASQETQYF
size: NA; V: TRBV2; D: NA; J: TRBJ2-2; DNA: TGTGCCAGCAGTGAAGCGGGGGCGAGCACCGGGGAGCTGTTTTTT; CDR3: CASSEAGASTGELFF
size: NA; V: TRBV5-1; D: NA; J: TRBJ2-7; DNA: TGCGCCAGCAGCTTGGTCCTCGGGACGGCCGGGTACGAGCAGTACTTC; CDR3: CASSLVLGTAGYEQYF